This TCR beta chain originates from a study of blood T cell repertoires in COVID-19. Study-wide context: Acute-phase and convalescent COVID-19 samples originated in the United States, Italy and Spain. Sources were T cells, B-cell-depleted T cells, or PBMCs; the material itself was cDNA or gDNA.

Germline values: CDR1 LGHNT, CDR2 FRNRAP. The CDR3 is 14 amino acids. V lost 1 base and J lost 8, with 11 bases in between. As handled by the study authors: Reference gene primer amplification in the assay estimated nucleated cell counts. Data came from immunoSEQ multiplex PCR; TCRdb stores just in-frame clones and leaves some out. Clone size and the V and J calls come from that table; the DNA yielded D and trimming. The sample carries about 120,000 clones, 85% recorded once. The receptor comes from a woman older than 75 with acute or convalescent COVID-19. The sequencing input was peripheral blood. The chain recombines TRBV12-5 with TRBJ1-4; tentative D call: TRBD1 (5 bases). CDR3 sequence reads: CASGLGLRGEKLFF. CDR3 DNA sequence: TGTGCTAGTGGTTTGGGACTGCGGGGGGAAAAACTGTTTTTT.